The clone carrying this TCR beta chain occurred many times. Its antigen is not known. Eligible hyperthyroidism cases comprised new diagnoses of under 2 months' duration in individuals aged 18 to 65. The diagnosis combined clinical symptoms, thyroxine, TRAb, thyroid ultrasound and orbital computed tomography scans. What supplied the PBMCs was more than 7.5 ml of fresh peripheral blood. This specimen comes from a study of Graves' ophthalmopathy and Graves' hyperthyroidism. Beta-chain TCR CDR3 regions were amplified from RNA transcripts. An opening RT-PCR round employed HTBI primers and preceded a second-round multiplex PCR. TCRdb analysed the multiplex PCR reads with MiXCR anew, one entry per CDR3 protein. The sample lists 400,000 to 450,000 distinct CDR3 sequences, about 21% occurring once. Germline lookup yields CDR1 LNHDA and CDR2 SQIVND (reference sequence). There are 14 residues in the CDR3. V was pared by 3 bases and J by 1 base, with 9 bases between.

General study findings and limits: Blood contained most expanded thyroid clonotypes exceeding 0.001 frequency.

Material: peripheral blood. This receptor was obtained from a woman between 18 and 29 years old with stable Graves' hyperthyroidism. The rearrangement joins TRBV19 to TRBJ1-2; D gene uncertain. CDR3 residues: CASSMAGYNYGYTF. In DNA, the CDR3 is TGTGCCAGTAGTATGGCCGGGTATAACTATGGCTACACCTTC.